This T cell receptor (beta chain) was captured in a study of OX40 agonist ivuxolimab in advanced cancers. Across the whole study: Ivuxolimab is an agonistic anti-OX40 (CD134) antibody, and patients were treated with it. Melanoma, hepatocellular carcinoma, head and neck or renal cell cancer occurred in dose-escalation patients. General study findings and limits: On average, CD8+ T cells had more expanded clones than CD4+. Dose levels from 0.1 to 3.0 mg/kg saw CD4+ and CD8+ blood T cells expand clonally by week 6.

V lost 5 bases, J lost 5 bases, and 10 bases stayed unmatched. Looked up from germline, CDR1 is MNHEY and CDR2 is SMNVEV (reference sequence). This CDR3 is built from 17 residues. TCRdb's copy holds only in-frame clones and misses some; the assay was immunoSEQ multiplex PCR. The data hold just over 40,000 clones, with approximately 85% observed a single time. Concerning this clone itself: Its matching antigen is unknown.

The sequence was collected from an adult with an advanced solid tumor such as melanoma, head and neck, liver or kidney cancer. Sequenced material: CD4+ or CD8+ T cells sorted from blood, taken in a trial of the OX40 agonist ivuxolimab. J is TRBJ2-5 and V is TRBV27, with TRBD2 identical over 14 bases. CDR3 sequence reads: CASSPGTSGSLEETQYF. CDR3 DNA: TGTGCCAGCAGTCCCGGGACTAGCGGGAGTCTGGAGGAGACCCAGTACTTC.